This TCR beta chain was recorded in a study of blood T cells in healthy people across ages. Whole-study context: About one barcoded TCR beta cDNA was captured per two T cells. General study points: Reliance upon unsorted PBMCs precluded definitive naive versus antigen-experienced comparison.

Trimming removed 5 bases from V and 2 bases from J, with 17 bases in between. Per the germline V gene, CDR1 is SGHAT and CDR2 is FQDESV (reference sequence). The CDR3 totals 16 residues. This clonotype was seen only a few times. Its antigen is unknown. PCR was performed a second time for roughly 7 to 12 cycles using a sample-barcoded 5' primer and a J-beta primer mix. Via MiXCR, TCRdb re-called the 5' RACE reads, giving one row per CDR3 protein. This table has 890,000 or so distinct CDR3 sequences, approximately 67% appearing once. This rearrangement joins TRBV11-1 to TRBJ2-3; no clear D gene. The sequencing input was blood. This receptor was identified in a man aged 25 to 40 in good health. Here the CDR3 DNA reads TGTGCCAGCAGCCCCAGAGGTGGCGGTCACACAGATACGCAGTATTTT. Amino acid sequence: CASSPRGGGHTDTQYF.